The sequence of this T cell receptor (beta chain) was determined in a study of blood T cell repertoires in COVID-19. Study information: There were acute and convalescent COVID-19 samples, and they came from the United States, Italy and Spain. In each case, the material was cDNA or gDNA derived from T cells, B-cell-depleted T cells, or PBMCs.

In the study's own analysis: The assay estimated nucleated cells by amplifying reference gene primers. Clones were sequenced by immunoSEQ multiplex PCR, and TCRdb holds only the in-frame ones, with some missing. That table supplies the V and J calls and clone size; D and trimming were determined from the DNA. In the table there are roughly 200,000 clones, 75% to 95% of which are singletons. The CDR3 spans 16 residues. Trimming took off 2 bases at V and 1 base at J, with 14 bases between the two ends. CDR1 SGDLS and CDR2 YYNGEE come from the germline V gene. Sequencing was performed on peripheral blood. J is TRBJ2-3 and V is TRBV9; perhaps TRBD2 as D (5 bases). This receptor was identified in a man between 45 and 60 years old with acute or convalescent COVID-19. CDR3 loop: CASSVFEGLRTDTQYF. The CDR3 coding sequence is TGTGCCAGCAGCGTCTTTGAGGGCCTTCGCACAGATACGCAGTATTTT.